This TCR beta chain is drawn from a study of beta chain features in type 1 diabetes. Looking at the study overall: Age and gender were similar between patients and healthy donors, as were cell yields. Examination of sorted cells across all samples involved more than 85,000,000 cells. Study-level findings and limits: PCR might favor shorter templates, equally in patients and controls.

Sequenced material consisted of expressed TCRB transcripts (all of the isolated RNA was reverse transcribed). The repertoire was sequenced with immunoSEQ multiplex PCR; TCRdb's copy has only in-frame clones and lacks some. The table includes 430,000 or so clones, about an eighth detected once. The germline CDR1 and CDR2 sequences are SGHVS and FNYEAQ. V lost 4 bases and J lost 5, with 15 bases in between. The CDR3 is 15 residues long. Sorting of CD4+ naive, central memory, regulatory and stem cell-like memory cells was performed via CD45RO/CCR7/CD25/CD127/CD95/CD27. On this clone itself: The antigen is undetermined.

The sequence was collected from a woman aged 18-30 years in good health. Source material: naive CD4+ T cells from blood. This chain connects TRBV7-6 to TRBJ2-1, with D tentatively TRBD1 (6 bases). CDR3 DNA sequence: TGTGCCAGCAGCTCCCCGTACAGGGAGAACAATGAGCAGTTCTTC. Translation: CASSSPYRENNEQFF.